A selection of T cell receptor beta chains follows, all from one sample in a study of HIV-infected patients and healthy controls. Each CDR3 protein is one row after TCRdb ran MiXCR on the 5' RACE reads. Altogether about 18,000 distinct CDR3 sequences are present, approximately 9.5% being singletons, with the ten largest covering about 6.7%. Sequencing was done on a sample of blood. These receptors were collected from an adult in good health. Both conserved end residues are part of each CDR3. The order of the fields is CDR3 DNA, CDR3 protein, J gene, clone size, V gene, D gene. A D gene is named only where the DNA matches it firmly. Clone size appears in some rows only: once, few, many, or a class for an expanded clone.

CDR3nt: TGTGCCACCAGTGGTACGACCGGATTCAATCAGCCCCAGCATTTT
CDR3aa: CATSGTTGFNQPQHF
j_gene: TRBJ1-5
abundance: once
v_gene: TRBV24-1
d_gene: NA

CDR3nt: TGCGCCAGCAGCTTGGATAGCAATCAGCCCCAGCATTTT
CDR3aa: CASSLDSNQPQHF
j_gene: TRBJ1-5
abundance: many
v_gene: TRBV5-1
d_gene: NA

CDR3nt: TGTGCCAGCAGCTTGACAGGGGAGGTACCGTTTTTT
CDR3aa: CASSLTGEVPFF
j_gene: TRBJ2-2
abundance: many
v_gene: TRBV5-6
d_gene: NA

CDR3nt: TGCAGCGCACTAGAATCCTACAATGAGCAGTTCTTC
CDR3aa: CSALESYNEQFF
j_gene: TRBJ2-1
abundance: many
v_gene: TRBV29-1
d_gene: NA

CDR3nt: TGTGCCAGCAGCTTACCGGCTAGCGGGACGTACAATGAGCAGTTCTTC
CDR3aa: CASSLPASGTYNEQFF
j_gene: TRBJ2-1
abundance: medium-sized
v_gene: TRBV7-9
d_gene: TRBD2

CDR3nt: TGTGCCAGCAGCCCGACTAGCGGGAGAAGCAATGAGCAGTTCTTC
CDR3aa: CASSPTSGRSNEQFF
j_gene: TRBJ2-1
abundance: many
v_gene: TRBV9
d_gene: TRBD2

CDR3nt: TGTGCCAGCAGCCCCGGACAGGGCGAGCAGCCCCAGCATTTT
CDR3aa: CASSPGQGEQPQHF
j_gene: TRBJ1-5
abundance: NA
v_gene: TRBV3-1
d_gene: TRBD1

CDR3nt: TGCGCCAGCAGCATAGGACAGGGGGCTTACGAGCAGTACTTC
CDR3aa: CASSIGQGAYEQYF
j_gene: TRBJ2-7
abundance: many
v_gene: TRBV5-1
d_gene: TRBD1

CDR3nt: TGTGCCAGTAGTGCGCTATCTAGGTTTGTAGGCGGGAGCCAGGAGCAGTTCTTC
CDR3aa: CASSALSRFVGGSQEQFF
j_gene: TRBJ2-1
abundance: many
v_gene: TRBV19
d_gene: TRBD2

CDR3nt: TGCAGCGTTGAAGGGGGACAGGGAGCGTTAGATACGCAGTATTTT
CDR3aa: CSVEGGQGALDTQYF
j_gene: TRBJ2-3
abundance: many
v_gene: TRBV29-1
d_gene: TRBD1

CDR3nt: TGTGCCATCAGTGAGACCGGGACAGGGCTCCAAGAGACCCAGTACTTC
CDR3aa: CAISETGTGLQETQYF
j_gene: TRBJ2-5
abundance: medium-sized
v_gene: TRBV10-3
d_gene: TRBD1

CDR3nt: TGTGCCAGCAGTTTTGGTTCGTACAATGAGCAGTTCTTC
CDR3aa: CASSFGSYNEQFF
j_gene: TRBJ2-1
abundance: few
v_gene: TRBV12-3/TRBV12-4
d_gene: NA

CDR3nt: TGTGCCAGCAGCTTATTTACGTGGGGCAACACCGGGGAGCTGTTTTTT
CDR3aa: CASSLFTWGNTGELFF
j_gene: TRBJ2-2
abundance: NA
v_gene: TRBV7-9
d_gene: NA

CDR3nt: TGTGCCAGCAGCTTAATAGGTGGTAGGGTTGGGTCACCCCTCCACTTT
CDR3aa: CASSLIGGRVGSPLHF
j_gene: TRBJ1-6
abundance: many
v_gene: TRBV7-2
d_gene: NA

CDR3nt: TGCAGTGCTGGGGAGGGGGACTGGTACCAAGAGACCCAGTACTTC
CDR3aa: CSAGEGDWYQETQYF
j_gene: TRBJ2-5
abundance: few
v_gene: TRBV20-1
d_gene: NA

CDR3nt: TGTGCCAGCATTCTACAGGGCGGCAATCAGCCCCAGCATTTT
CDR3aa: CASILQGGNQPQHF
j_gene: TRBJ1-5
abundance: NA
v_gene: TRBV28
d_gene: NA

CDR3nt: TGTGCCAGCCGAACTAGCGGAGGCTACGAGCAGTACTTC
CDR3aa: CASRTSGGYEQYF
j_gene: TRBJ2-7
abundance: many
v_gene: TRBV12-3/TRBV12-4
d_gene: TRBD2

CDR3nt: TGTGCCTGGAGTCAATATTTGACTAGCGGGAGTTTCCATGAGCAGTTCTTC
CDR3aa: CAWSQYLTSGSFHEQFF
j_gene: TRBJ2-1
abundance: NA
v_gene: TRBV30
d_gene: TRBD2

CDR3nt: TGTGCCAGCAGCTTAGCGTCCGGGGGCGTCGAGCAGTACTTC
CDR3aa: CASSLASGGVEQYF
j_gene: TRBJ2-7
abundance: many
v_gene: TRBV7-2
d_gene: NA

CDR3nt: TGCAGCGTGAACTATCGCAGGGTTGTAGCAGATACGCAGTATTTT
CDR3aa: CSVNYRRVVADTQYF
j_gene: TRBJ2-3
abundance: many
v_gene: TRBV29-1
d_gene: NA